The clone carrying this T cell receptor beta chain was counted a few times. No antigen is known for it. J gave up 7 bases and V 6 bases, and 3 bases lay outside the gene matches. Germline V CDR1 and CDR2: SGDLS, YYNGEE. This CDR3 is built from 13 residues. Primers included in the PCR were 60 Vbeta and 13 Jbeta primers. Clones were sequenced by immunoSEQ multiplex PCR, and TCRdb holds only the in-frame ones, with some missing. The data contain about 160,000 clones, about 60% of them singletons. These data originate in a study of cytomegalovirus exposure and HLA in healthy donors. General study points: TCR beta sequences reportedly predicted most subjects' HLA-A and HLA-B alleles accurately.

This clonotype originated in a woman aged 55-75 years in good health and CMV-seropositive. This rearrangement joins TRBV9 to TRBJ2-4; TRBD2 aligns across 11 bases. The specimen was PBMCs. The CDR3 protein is CASNPSGRNIQYF. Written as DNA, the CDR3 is TGTGCCAGCAATCCTAGCGGGAGGAACATTCAGTACTTC. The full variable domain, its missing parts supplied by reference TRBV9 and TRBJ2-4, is DSGVTQTPKHLITATGQRVTLRCSPRSGDLSVYWYQQSLDQGLQFLIQYYNGEERAKGNILERFSAQQFPDLHSELNLSSLELGDSALYFCASNPSGRNIQYFGAGTRLSVL.